Shown below are 8 T cell receptor beta chains from a single sample sequenced in a study of shared clonotypes between healthy human individuals. Profiling relied on immunoSEQ multiplex PCR, and the TCRdb table lists in-frame clones only, not all of them. The sample records about 2 million clones, approximately 94% being singletons. Only CD45RO-negative cells positively selected for CCR7 counted as naive CD8 cells, so terminally differentiated effector memory CD45RA+ cells were excluded. The sample comprised naive CD8+ T cells sorted from blood. The receptors derive from a man between 18 and 29 years old in good health.

In this sample, this clone turned up a few times. V gene TRBV5-6 combines with J gene TRBJ1-3; D is unresolved. The CDR3 has 14 amino acids. With 0 bases removed from V and 2 bases from J, the gap between germline ends came to 6 bases. Germline lookup yields CDR1 SGHDT and CDR2 YYEEEE. CDR3 amino acids: CASSLGEPGNTIYF. DNA of the CDR3: TGTGCCAGCAGCTTGGGGGAACCTGGAAACACCATATATTTT. The whole variable domain, filled in from reference TRBV5-6 and TRBJ1-3, reads DAGVTQSPTHLIKTRGQQVTLRCSPKSGHDTVSWYQQALGQGPQFIFQYYEEEERQRGNFPDRFSGHQFPNYSSELNVNALLLGDSALYLCASSLGEPGNTIYFGEGSWLTVV.

This CDR3 is CATSRSGTGGPVEQYF. The DNA of the CDR3 is TGTGCCACCAGCAGATCGGGGACGGGGGGCCCCGTCGAGCAGTACTTC. The chain has TRBV15 and TRBJ2-7; tentative D call: TRBD2 (7 bases). The CDR3 runs to 16 residues. Germline lookup yields CDR1 LNHNV and CDR2 YYDKDF (reference sequence). With 2 bases removed from V and 6 bases from J, the gap between germline ends came to 20 bases.

This clone has just a few counts. The rearrangement links TRBV4-3 to TRBJ2-1, with D uncertain. V lost 1 base and J 0 bases, leaving 7 bases between the germline ends. This CDR3 has 15 amino acids. Per the germline V gene, CDR1 is LGHNA and CDR2 is YSLEER. CDR3 in DNA: TGCGCCAGCAGCCAAGCGACGAGCTCCTACAATGAGCAGTTCTTC. This encodes CASSQATSSYNEQFF.

This clone appeared once. The J gene is TRBJ2-7, the V gene TRBV5-6, with D tentatively TRBD1 or TRBD2 (6 bases each). Germline CDR1 and CDR2: SGHDT and YYEEEE. Trimming took 2 bases from V and 8 from J, leaving 14 bases between them. The CDR3 spans 13 residues. Here the CDR3 DNA reads TGTGCCAGCAGCTTATTCGGGGGCCAGAAGCAGTACTTC. It encodes CASSLFGGQKQYF. The whole variable domain, filled in from reference TRBV5-6 and TRBJ2-7, reads DAGVTQSPTHLIKTRGQQVTLRCSPKSGHDTVSWYQQALGQGPQFIFQYYEEEERQRGNFPDRFSGHQFPNYSSELNVNALLLGDSALYLCASSLFGGQKQYFGPGTRLTVT.

This clone was detected once. The V gene is TRBV19, the J gene TRBJ1-2, with 10 positions matching TRBD1. This CDR3 spans 13 amino acids. The germline V gene has CDR1 LNHDA and CDR2 SQIVND (reference sequence). The J segment lost 4 bases and the V segment lost 5 bases, leaving 1 base of the junction unmatched. The CDR3 loop is CASSGQGGYGYTF. Written as DNA, the CDR3 is TGTGCCAGTAGTGGACAGGGGGGCTATGGCTACACCTTC. The full variable domain, its missing parts supplied by reference TRBV19 and TRBJ1-2, is DGGITQSPKYLFRKEGQNVTLSCEQNLNHDAMYWYRQDPGQGLRLIYYSQIVNDFQKGDIAEGYSVSREKKESFPLTVTSAQKNPTAFYLCASSGQGGYGYTFGSGTRLTVV.

The rearrangement uses TRBV7-6 and TRBJ2-7; 9 nucleotides align to TRBD2. Trimming at V came to 5 bases and at J to 2 bases, leaving 7 bases not matched to a gene. This CDR3 is built from 15 residues. Germline V gene sequence: CDR1 SGHVS, CDR2 FNYEAQ. The CDR3 is CASSPFSGGAYEQYF. The CDR3 DNA is TGTGCCAGCAGCCCCTTTAGCGGGGGAGCCTACGAGCAGTACTTC. The variable domain in full, with the rest retrieved from reference TRBV7-6 and TRBJ2-7, is GAGVSQSPRYKVTKRGQDVALRCDPISGHVSLYWYRQALGQGPEFLTYFNYEAQQDKSGLPNDRFSAERPEGSISTLTIQRTEQRDSAMYRCASSPFSGGAYEQYFGPGTRLTVT.

The rearrangement joins TRBV18 to TRBJ2-2; D gene uncertain. V lost 2 bases, J lost 2 bases, and 6 bases lay in between. CDR1 is KGHSH and CDR2 is LQKENI in the germline V gene. The CDR3 sequence is 14 residues long. The DNA for the CDR3 is TGTGCCAGCTCACCATTGTCTAACACCGGGGAGCTGTTTTTT. This translates into CASSPLSNTGELFF.

A note on this clone: This CDR3 is also generated by other DNA sequences in the sample. The rearrangement links TRBV30 to TRBJ2-7; 8 nucleotides line up with TRBD1. The J segment lost 3 bases and the V segment lost 1 base, leaving 5 bases of the junction unmatched. Germline values: CDR1 GTSNPN, CDR2 SVGIG (reference sequence). The CDR3 totals 14 residues. Written as DNA, the CDR3 is TGTGCCTGGAGTGCCGGGACAGGTGGCTACGAGCAGTACTTC. This gives the protein CAWSAGTGGYEQYF. Full variable domain (remainder filled in from reference TRBV30 and TRBJ2-7): SQTIHQWPATLVQPVGSPLSLECTVEGTSNPNLYWYRQAAGRGLQLLFYSVGIGQISSEVPQNLSASRPQDRQFILSSKKLLLSDSGFYLCAWSAGTGGYEQYFGPGTRLTVT.